This T cell receptor (beta chain) originates from a study of lymphopenia after photon versus proton radiotherapy. Broader study findings: Under photons, naive T cells and diversity fell while effector/memory populations rose. Larger post-nadir TCR diversity loss correlated inversely with survival in deceased patients.

Repertoires were generated with immunoSEQ multiplex PCR, while TCRdb's copy carries only in-frame clones and drops some. The table lists 25,000 to 35,000 clones, roughly 89% of them singletons, with 5% to 8.5% in the top ten. Points on this clone: The antigen is unknown.

Looked up from germline, CDR1 is SGHRS and CDR2 is YFSETQ. Unmatched junction bases numbered 7, after V lost 3 bases and J lost 13 bases. This CDR3 region has 12 residues. The sequence was collected from a woman in her seventies with pancreatic cancer. Some clones in this sample may be carry-over from other donors' samples. The chain recombines TRBV5-1 with TRBJ2-5; 9 bases line up with TRBD1. Sequenced material: peripheral blood, taken from a patient treated with proton-based radiotherapy. As DNA, the CDR3 is TGCGCCAGCAGCTCCGGGACAGGGCCCCCGTACTTC. Amino acid sequence: CASSSGTGPPYF.